The rows below give T cell receptor beta chains drawn from one sample of a study of CD8 T cells in ankylosing spondylitis. TCRdb itself ran the 5' RACE reads through MiXCR, one entry per CDR3 protein. The sample gives almost 400,000 distinct CDR3 sequences, about a fifth of which show up once; 15% to 20% is in the top ten. The sequenced sample consisted of blood, either unsorted or a sorted T cell fraction (not recorded which). The source of these receptors is a male donor with ankylosing spondylitis. Both conserved end residues are part of each CDR3. The D gene is left open where the match is weak. The size of a clone is reported for some rows only, either as once, few or many, or as a class for expanded clones.

length	D	V	size	J	DNA	CDR3
14	-	TRBV20-1	few	TRBJ2-1	TGCAGTGCTAACCCGGGTCCACATTACAATGAGCAGTTCTTC	CSANPGPHYNEQFF
13	-	TRBV6-1	-	TRBJ2-5	TGTGCCAGCAGTGAAGGGGCGGTGGGGACCCAGTACTTC	CASSEGAVGTQYF
15	-	TRBV15	-	TRBJ1-4	TGTGCCACCAGCAGACTGGGGGCAACTAATGAAAAACTGTTTTTT	CATSRLGATNEKLFF
14	-	TRBV20-1	-	TRBJ2-2	TGCAGTGCTAGGCTACAGGGAAACACCGGGGAGCTGTTTTTT	CSARLQGNTGELFF
15	TRBD2	TRBV5-1	-	TRBJ2-3	TGCGCCAGCAGCGCTAGCGGGAGGGCCCTGGATACGCAGTATTTT	CASSASGRALDTQYF
18	-	TRBV11-1	-	TRBJ1-4	TGTGCCAGCAGCCGGCGCTTTAAACTTCCGGGACAAGAAGAAAAACTGTTTTTT	CASSRRFKLPGQEEKLFF
13	-	TRBV18	few	TRBJ2-3	TGTGCCAGCTCGCCCTCGAGTGCAGATACGCAGTATTTT	CASSPSSADTQYF
15	TRBD1	TRBV10-3	-	TRBJ1-2	TGTGCCATCAGTGCAGCAGGGGGCCCGAACTATGGCTACACCTTC	CAISAAGGPNYGYTF
15	-	TRBV12-3/TRBV12-4	few	TRBJ2-1	TGTGCCAGCACCGCCACCCAGAGATACCACAATGAGCAGTTCTTC	CASTATQRYHNEQFF
22	TRBD1	TRBV3-1	few	TRBJ1-5	TGTGCCAGCAGCCTACACCTAAACTCCGGGACAGGGGGCTACCCTAGCAATCAGCCCCAGCATTTT	CASSLHLNSGTGGYPSNQPQHF
12	-	TRBV20-1	-	TRBJ2-3	TGCAGTGCTGTCGCGAGCACAGATACGCAGTATTTT	CSAVASTDTQYF
17	-	TRBV20-1	-	TRBJ2-2	TGCAGTGCTACCTCTGCCCAGGGGCAGACGAACACCGGGGAGCTGTTTTTT	CSATSAQGQTNTGELFF
16	TRBD2	TRBV11-3	-	TRBJ2-7	TGTGCCAGCAGCTTAGATTCTAGCGGCTTACAATACGAGCAGTACTTC	CASSLDSSGLQYEQYF
14	TRBD1	TRBV19	-	TRBJ1-5	TGTGCCAGTGGGACAGGGGGTTCGGGTCGGCCCCAGCATTTT	CASGTGGSGRPQHF
13	-	TRBV7-2	few	TRBJ2-7	TGTGCCAGCAGCTTAGCACAAGATCGGGACTCATACTTC	CASSLAQDRDSYF
14	-	TRBV29-1	few	TRBJ2-6	TGCAGCGTTGTGTACGGCTCTGGGGCCAACGTCCTGACTTTC	CSVVYGSGANVLTF
15	-	TRBV29-1	few	TRBJ2-1	TGCAGCGTTGAAGATACGGGACTTCCCTACAATGAGCAGTTCTTC	CSVEDTGLPYNEQFF
14	TRBD1	TRBV12-3/TRBV12-4	many	TRBJ2-7	TGTGCCAGCAGCCACGGGACAGGGACTGGGGAGCAGTACTTC	CASSHGTGTGEQYF
15	-	TRBV20-1	-	TRBJ1-2	TGCAGTGCTTCCCCCGACGCCGTGGGCCCATTGGGCTACACCTTC	CSASPDAVGPLGYTF
12	-	TRBV29-1	-	TRBJ2-7	TGCAGCGCCCGTGGTAGCTCCTTAGAGCAGTACTTC	CSARGSSLEQYF
14	-	TRBV7-2	many	TRBJ2-2	TGTGCCAGCAGCTTAGTGGGAGCCACCGGGGAGCTGTTTTTT	CASSLVGATGELFF
15	TRBD1	TRBV27	-	TRBJ2-3	TGTGCCAGCAGTCTTAGGGGGCGGTTCACAGATACGCAGTATTTT	CASSLRGRFTDTQYF
14	-	TRBV5-1	few	TRBJ2-5	TGCGCCAGCAGCTCACCGGGACTTCAAGAGACCCAGTACTTC	CASSSPGLQETQYF
17	TRBD2	TRBV5-1	few	TRBJ2-1	TGCGCCAGCAGCCCCCAGCCGGGACTAGCGGGAAACAATGAGCAGTTCTTC	CASSPQPGLAGNNEQFF
17	-	TRBV5-1	-	TRBJ1-1	TGCGCCAGCAGCTTGTCCTACTCCGGGGGGATTGACACTGAAGCTTTCTTT	CASSLSYSGGIDTEAFF
17	-	TRBV7-2	-	TRBJ2-4	TGTGCCAGCAGCTTACGCCGGGGAGTGATAGCCAAAAACATTCAGTACTTC	CASSLRRGVIAKNIQYF
16	-	TRBV28	few	TRBJ2-3	TGTGCCAGCAGTTTAGTACTAGACGGGTACACAGATACGCAGTATTTT	CASSLVLDGYTDTQYF
16	-	TRBV5-1	-	TRBJ1-2	TGCGCCAGCAGCCTGACTGGGGTGGCAGCTAACTATGGCTACACCTTC	CASSLTGVAANYGYTF
12	TRBD1	TRBV6-1	-	TRBJ2-1	TGTGCCAGCAGGGTAACAGGGGATGAGCAGTTCTTC	CASRVTGDEQFF
15	TRBD2	TRBV5-1	-	TRBJ2-1	TGCGCCAGCGTCCCCGGACTAGTCCAGAGAAATGAGCAGTTCTTC	CASVPGLVQRNEQFF
13	-	TRBV7-3	-	TRBJ1-1	TGTGCCAGCAGCTTAGTGGAAAGCACTGAAGCTTTCTTT	CASSLVESTEAFF
13	-	TRBV5-1	-	TRBJ2-5	TGCGCCAGCAGCTCCCGGATCGGGGAGACCCAGTACTTC	CASSSRIGETQYF